This T cell receptor (beta chain) was obtained from a study of blood T cell repertoires in COVID-19. The wider study: From the United States, Italy and Spain came samples of acute and convalescent COVID-19. T cells, B-cell-depleted T cells, or PBMCs supplied cDNA or gDNA.

Per the authors' pipeline: Estimation of nucleated cell counts was performed using reference gene primer amplification. Libraries were prepared by immunoSEQ multiplex PCR; TCRdb keeps only in-frame clonotypes and omits some of them. Clone size and the V and J calls come from that table; the DNA yielded D and trimming. The sample holds around 68,000 clones, roughly 90% seen once. In its sample, this clone was seen once. Sequencing was done on a sample of peripheral blood. The sequence was collected from a human donor in a cohort sampled during active COVID-19.

DNA of the CDR3: TGTGCCAGCACCATCGGGACTGCTAACTATGGCTACACCTTC. Protein product: CASTIGTANYGYTF. The chain couples TRBV18 to TRBJ1-2; weak D call: TRBD1 (5 bases). Germline V CDR1 and CDR2: KGHSH, LQKENI. Deletions cut 8 bases from V and 0 bases from J, with 13 bases between. The CDR3 covers 14 residues.